The present entry profiles one T cell receptor beta chain with its context. Its target is not known. This sample stems from a study of T-cell memory formation after mild COVID-19. Study results and limitations: The main location of contracting CD4+ clones was CM and EM, and that of contracting CD8+ clones was EMRA.

V dropped 4 bases and J dropped 4 bases, with 15 bases sitting between them. The CDR3 is 15 residues long. Germline assignment: CDR1 SGHKS and CDR2 YYEKEE (reference sequence). 5'RACE with constant-segment primers yielded barcoded, UMI-tagged TCR alpha and TCR beta cDNA libraries. Via MiXCR, TCRdb re-called the 5' RACE reads, giving one row per CDR3 protein. The sample includes hundreds of thousands of distinct CDR3 sequences, around 27% seen only once; the top ten take approximately 12%. The sequence was obtained from an adult woman who had mild COVID-19 (a few samples of this study predate the infection). Cell type and time point are not known. The chain couples TRBV5-5 to TRBJ2-1, with D perhaps matching TRBD1 (6 bases). The sequenced sample consisted of PBMCs or a T cell subset sorted from them (not recorded which). The CDR3 loop is CASSLFEGHYNEQFF. CDR3 in DNA: TGTGCCAGCAGCCTCTTTGAGGGACATTACAATGAGCAGTTCTTC.